The next 9 T cell receptor beta chains were all read from a single sample in a study of cytomegalovirus exposure and HLA in healthy donors. The PCR used 60 Vbeta and 13 Jbeta primers. Sequencing was performed with immunoSEQ multiplex PCR; in TCRdb, only in-frame clones are kept and a portion is missing. The table records about 250,000 clones, around 83% of them present only once. Specimen: PBMCs. The origin of the receptors is a girl between 2 and 10 years old in good health and CMV-seronegative.

The rearrangement uses TRBV19 and TRBJ1-2, with 7 bases identical to TRBD1. The V gene end was trimmed by 6 bases and the J gene end by 5 bases; junction bases not matched to a gene: 18. This CDR3 comprises 17 residues. Germline lookup yields CDR1 LNHDA and CDR2 SQIVND (reference sequence). The CDR3 DNA is TGTGCCAGTAGACCCCCCGGGACAGTGGGGGCTTCTTATGGCTACACCTTC. This translates into CASRPPGTVGASYGYTF.

In its sample, this clone was seen a few times. The rearrangement uses TRBV27 and TRBJ2-5; perhaps TRBD1 as D (5 bases). V shed 3 bases and J shed 1 base, with 15 bases lying between them. This CDR3 comprises 16 residues. CDR1 is MNHEY, CDR2 SMNVEV, per germline (reference sequence). The CDR3 here is CASSFLGSRAQETQYF. The CDR3 DNA sequence: TGTGCCAGCAGTTTTCTAGGTTCCAGGGCCCAAGAGACCCAGTACTTC.

The J gene is TRBJ1-6, the V gene TRBV11-1, with 9 bases that match TRBD1. The CDR3 is made up of 14 amino acids. J lost 7 bases, V lost 6 bases, and 4 bases had no gene match. In germline, CDR1 is SGHAT, CDR2 FQDESV (reference sequence). The CDR3 DNA reads as TGTGCCAGCAGACCCGGGACAGGGAATTCACCCCTCCACTTT. This sequence encodes CASRPGTGNSPLHF. The variable domain in full, completed from reference TRBV11-1 and TRBJ1-6, reads EAEVAQSPRYKITEKSQAVAFWCDPISGHATLYWYRQILGQGPELLVQFQDESVVDDSQLPKDRFSAERLKGVDSTLKIQPAELGDSAMYLCASRPGTGNSPLHFGNGTRLTVT.

The chain recombines TRBV7-2 with TRBJ2-1, with TRBD2 identical over 10 bases. Germline V gene sequence: CDR1 SGHTA, CDR2 FQGNSA. CDR3 length: 16 amino acids. After removal of 2 bases from V and 7 bases from J, the junction contained 8 bases not matched to a gene. CDR3 coding DNA: TGTGCCAGCAGCTTATGGGCTAGCGGGAGTGGGAATGAGCAGTTCTTC. The encoded protein is CASSLWASGSGNEQFF.

This chain uses TRBV25-1 with TRBJ2-7; 7 nucleotides align to TRBD1. Germline V gives CDR1 MGHDK, CDR2 SYGVNS. The J segment lost 0 bases and the V segment lost 6 bases, leaving 5 bases of the junction unmatched. The CDR3 is made up of 14 amino acids. The CDR3 loop reads CASSLGQLSYEQYF. CDR3 DNA: TGTGCCAGCAGCCTGGGACAGCTCTCCTACGAGCAGTACTTC.

This chain connects TRBV27 to TRBJ1-1, with D perhaps TRBD1 (6 bases). Looked up from germline, CDR1 is MNHEY and CDR2 is SMNVEV (reference sequence). This CDR3 spans 14 amino acids. V dropped 8 bases and J dropped 1 base, with 14 bases sitting between them. Here the CDR3 DNA reads TGTGCCAGCCGAAAAAGGGGACAGAACACTGAAGCTTTCTTT. This encodes CASRKRGQNTEAFF.

Only one count was recorded for this clone. This chain connects TRBV7-9 to TRBJ2-1; 7 positions agree with TRBD1. This CDR3 contains 17 residues. CDR1 is SEHNR, CDR2 FQNEAQ, per germline (reference sequence). Germline trimming cut 7 bases from V and 0 bases from J; bases unmatched to any gene: 12. The CDR3 is CASNPSAGGRSYNEQFF. The CDR3 region has the DNA TGTGCCAGCAACCCTTCAGCAGGGGGACGCTCCTACAATGAGCAGTTCTTC.

A single count supports this clone. The V gene is TRBV5-4, the J gene TRBJ2-7, with 10 bases that match TRBD1. V gave up 4 bases and J gave up 4 bases; unmatched junction bases: 8. This CDR3 is built from 15 residues. Germline V lookup: CDR1 SGHNT, CDR2 YYREEE (reference sequence). The DNA of the CDR3 is TGTGCCAGCAGCCCGGACCGGGACAGGGGATACGAGCAGTACTTC. Translating gives CASSPDRDRGYEQYF. Supplemented by reference TRBV5-4 and TRBJ2-7, the full variable domain reads ETGVTQSPTHLIKTRGQQVTLRCSSQSGHNTVSWYQQALGQGPQFIFQYYREEENGRGNFPPRFSGLQFPNYSSELNVNALELDDSALYLCASSPDRDRGYEQYFGPGTRLTVT.

The rearrangement uses TRBV6-5 and TRBJ2-1, with TRBD1 matching over 7 bases. Germline CDR1 MNHEY, CDR2 SVGAGI. V lost 0 bases, J lost 6 bases, and 5 bases stayed unmatched. The CDR3 is 15 amino acids. CDR3 in DNA: TGTGCCAGCAGTTACTCACCGGGACAGACCAATGAGCAGTTCTTC. Protein sequence: CASSYSPGQTNEQFF.